This TCR beta chain was sequenced for a study of glioma-infiltrating T cells. In regard to this clonotype: Little can be read into the size of this beta chain, an off-target read in a library designed for alpha chains.

TCR alpha and beta CDR3 regions were amplified from RNA using iRepertoire nested multiplex PCR. Using its own MiXCR run on the multiplex PCR reads, TCRdb lists one record per CDR3 protein. The sample shows fewer than 3,500 distinct CDR3 sequences, just over 85% of them seen only once. Germline V gene sequence: CDR1 DFQATT, CDR2 SNEGSKA (reference sequence). The ends were cut back, 6 bases at V and 9 bases at J, with 16 bases in the middle. CDR3 length: 12 amino acids. This TCR was recovered from a human donor with low-grade glioma or glioblastoma, undergoing nonglioma brain surgery, or in good health (not recorded which). The source material was glioma tissue, nonneoplastic brain tissue, or PBMCs (not recorded which). The chain carries TRBV20-1 and TRBJ2-3; no clear D gene. The CDR3 DNA reads TGCAGTGCCGGAGACCAGGAAATAACGCAGTATTTT. Its protein is CSAGDQEITQYF.